Below are 23 T cell receptor beta chains sequenced from a single sample in a study of beta chain features in type 1 diabetes (dated by TCRdb to about 2018). Summary of the overall study and its limitations: A moderate but significant shortening of TCRB CDR3 length was observed in type 1 diabetes patients in all four CD4+ subsets.

The method behind the library was the immunoSEQ multiplex PCR assay. The entire isolated RNA was reverse transcribed using the High Capacity cDNA Reverse Transcription Kit, and thus expressed TCRB transcripts were sequenced. TCRdb obtained this table from immuneACCESS and retained in-frame rearrangements with V and J assigned. These tables miss some clones; where compared with another copy, unresolved V genes account for less than half of the shortfall, and the remainder is unexplained. This sample gives about 230,000 clones in total; roughly 17% of them show up just once. The ten largest clones represent less than 0.09% of the sample. Their antigens are not known. Sequenced material: naive CD4+ T cells from blood. According to the study, the label for this sample's cell subset or site signals: true naive CD4+ T cells. All receptors come from a man aged 30 to 39 with type 1 diabetes.

This clone has only a few counts. In nucleotides, the CDR3 is TGTGCCAGCAGTTTATCCCAAGAGACCCAGTACTTC. It translates to CASSLSQETQYF. J is TRBJ2-5 and V is TRBV28; no clear D gene. The germline gives CDR1 MDHEN, CDR2 SYDVKM. The CDR3 consists of 12 residues. V was clipped by 1 base and J by 1 base, with 1 base between them.

The chain has TRBV30 and TRBJ2-2; no clear D. Trimming removed 2 bases from V and 5 bases from J, with 3 bases in between. CDR1 is GTSNPN and CDR2 is SVGIG in the germline V gene (reference sequence). The CDR3 covers 11 residues. The CDR3 loop reads CAWSTTGELFF. The CDR3 DNA sequence: TGTGCCTGGAGTACTACCGGGGAGCTGTTTTTT.

V and J are TRBV5-1 and TRBJ2-7; 10 nucleotides align to TRBD2. V lost 2 bases to trimming and J lost 1 base; unmatched junction nucleotides: 3. The CDR3 is 15 amino acids. Germline CDR1 reads SGHRS; CDR2 reads YFSETQ. The CDR3 DNA follows: TGCGCCAGCAGCTTACTAGCGGGATTGTCCTACGAGCAGTACTTC. It codes for CASSLLAGLSYEQYF.

This clone has only a few counts. Other nucleotide sequences from this sample produce the same CDR3. V gene TRBV18 combines with J gene TRBJ2-1; 10 positions match TRBD1. Trimming took 3 bases from V and 2 from J; bases not matched to a gene: 1. CDR1 and CDR2 from the germline V gene are KGHSH and LQKENI. This CDR3 is built from 15 residues. CDR3 bases: TGTGCCAGCTCACCCGGGACAGGGGCCTACAATGAGCAGTTCTTC. This translates into CASSPGTGAYNEQFF.

The CDR3 DNA follows: TGTGCCAGCAGCTTGGACCAGGGGAACTATGGCTACACCTTC. Translated: CASSLDQGNYGYTF. V gene TRBV7-9 combines with J gene TRBJ1-2, with a weak D call TRBD1 (6 bases). The germline V gene has CDR1 SEHNR and CDR2 FQNEAQ (reference sequence). Trimming stripped 3 bases from V and 2 bases from J, with 10 bases between. CDR3 size: 14 residues. Using reference TRBV7-9 and TRBJ1-2 for the parts outside the CDR3, the full variable domain is DTGVSQNPRHKITKRGQNVTFRCDPISEHNRLYWYRQTLGQGPEFLTYFQNEAQLEKSRLLSDRFSAERPKGSFSTLEIQRTEQGDSAMYLCASSLDQGNYGYTFGSGTRLTVV.

The rearrangement joins TRBV20-1 to TRBJ2-7; D unclear. V gave up 0 bases and J gave up 5 bases, with 5 bases separating them. Germline assignment: CDR1 DFQATT and CDR2 SNEGSKA (reference sequence). CDR3 length equals 11 residues. The CDR3 DNA sequence: TGCAGTGCTAGAGATCGGCACGAGCAGTACTTC. Protein sequence: CSARDRHEQYF.

This chain joins TRBV10-3 and TRBJ2-7; 10 bases map to TRBD1. V lost 6 bases, J lost 7 bases, and 9 bases stayed unmatched. This CDR3 is built from 14 residues. Germline V gene data show CDR1 as ENHRY and CDR2 as SYGVKD. The CDR3 sequence: CAIRSTGTGVEQYF. The CDR3, as DNA: TGTGCCATCAGATCGACCGGGACAGGGGTAGAGCAGTACTTC.

This clone came up a few times. The rearrangement links TRBV11-2 to TRBJ2-1, with TRBD2 identical over 15 bases. This CDR3 spans 17 amino acids. CDR1 is SGHAT and CDR2 is FQNNGV in the germline V gene. V lost 4 bases, J lost 4 bases, and 5 bases stayed unmatched. CDR3: CASSSGLAGGLYNEQFF. The CDR3 coding sequence is TGTGCCAGCAGCTCGGGACTAGCGGGAGGTTTATACAATGAGCAGTTCTTC.

This clone occurred a few times. The chain has TRBV7-9 and TRBJ2-5, with D unresolved. CDR1 is SEHNR, CDR2 FQNEAQ, per germline (reference sequence). This CDR3 has 13 amino acids. The ends were cut back, 4 bases at V and 5 bases at J, with 11 bases in the middle. CDR3 nucleotides: TGTGCCAGCAGCTACCCGACGCCTGAGACCCAGTACTTC. Protein: CASSYPTPETQYF. The complete variable domain, with remaining parts taken from reference TRBV7-9 and TRBJ2-5, reads DTGVSQNPRHKITKRGQNVTFRCDPISEHNRLYWYRQTLGQGPEFLTYFQNEAQLEKSRLLSDRFSAERPKGSFSTLEIQRTEQGDSAMYLCASSYPTPETQYFGPGTRLLVL.

J is TRBJ2-7 and V is TRBV28, with no clear D. CDR1 and CDR2 from the germline V gene are MDHEN and SYDVKM. This CDR3 region has 11 residues. V was clipped by 1 base and J by 6 bases, with 4 bases between them. DNA for the CDR3: TGTGCCAGCAGTTTATCGGCCGAGCAGTACTTC. It codes for CASSLSAEQYF.

This clone was recorded a few times. This chain links TRBV10-3 with TRBJ2-6; 10 bases match TRBD1. Germline V lookup: CDR1 ENHRY, CDR2 SYGVKD. The V segment lost 6 bases and the J segment 2 bases; nucleotides outside the gene matches: 7. The CDR3 has 17 amino acids. In DNA form, the CDR3 reads TGTGCCATCAGCGCCGGGACAGGGGTACCTGGGGCCAACGTCCTGACTTTC. It translates to CAISAGTGVPGANVLTF.

A few counts support this clone. The chain employs TRBV7-6 and TRBJ2-4; a possible D gene is TRBD2 (11 bases). The V gene's germline CDR1 is SGHVS and CDR2 FNYEAQ. Trimming took off 4 bases at V and 5 bases at J, with 27 bases between the two ends. The CDR3 totals 19 residues. DNA for the CDR3: TGTGCCAGCAGCTCCCGGACAGGGGGGACTAGCGGCCGACAAAACATTCAGTACTTC. Translated: CASSSRTGGTSGRQNIQYF.

This clone showed up just a few times. This chain uses TRBV19 with TRBJ2-1, with TRBD2 matching over 10 bases. The CDR3 runs to 13 residues. Germline loops: CDR1 LNHDA, CDR2 SQIVND (reference sequence). V gave up 6 bases and J gave up 7 bases; unmatched junction bases: 3. The CDR3 loop is CASRASGSNEQFF. CDR3 in DNA: TGTGCCAGTAGGGCTAGCGGGAGTAATGAGCAGTTCTTC.

This clone occurred a few times. The chain employs TRBV2 and TRBJ2-2; 10 nucleotides match TRBD2. The CDR3 sequence is 15 residues long. Germline V CDR1 and CDR2: SNHLY, FYNNEI. V dropped 4 bases and J dropped 6; count of bases not matched to a gene: 5. CDR3 amino acids: CASSGSSGRAGELFF. The DNA of the CDR3 is TGTGCCAGCAGTGGGTCTAGCGGGAGAGCCGGGGAGCTGTTTTTT.

This clone was counted only a few times. The chain has TRBV30 and TRBJ1-1; TRBD1 aligns across 8 bases. This CDR3 region has 16 residues. The trim removed 3 bases at V and 3 bases at J, leaving 12 bases unmatched. Germline V CDR1 and CDR2: GTSNPN, SVGIG (reference sequence). The CDR3 DNA is TGTGCCTGGAGGGCAGGGGGCGCGAGAAGGGACACTGAAGCTTTCTTT. This gives the protein CAWRAGGARRDTEAFF.

This clone was found a few times. V gene TRBV7-2 combines with J gene TRBJ2-1, with a tentative D call TRBD1 (6 bases). CDR3 length: 15 amino acids. V gave up 1 base and J gave up 0 bases, with 7 bases separating them. Germline loops: CDR1 SGHTA, CDR2 FQGNSA. CDR3 region: CASSLGTASYNEQFF. For the CDR3, the DNA is TGTGCCAGCAGCTTAGGGACAGCCTCCTACAATGAGCAGTTCTTC.

The CDR3 sequence: CASSVVPGSTEAFF. For the CDR3, the DNA is TGTGCCAGCAGCGTAGTTCCAGGAAGCACTGAAGCTTTCTTT. This chain connects TRBV9 to TRBJ1-1; no definite D call. Germline V lookup: CDR1 SGDLS, CDR2 YYNGEE. V dropped 0 bases and J dropped 4 bases, with 10 bases sitting between them. The CDR3 is made up of 14 amino acids.

V and J are TRBV29-1 and TRBJ1-5; D uncertain. The CDR3 consists of 10 residues. The germline V gene has CDR1 SQVTM and CDR2 ANQGSEA. V lost 0 bases and J 11 bases, leaving 5 bases between the germline ends. CDR3 loop: CSVEDSSQHF. The CDR3 nucleotides are TGCAGCGTTGAAGACAGCTCCCAGCATTTT.

The chain is built from TRBV4-1 and TRBJ1-2; 7 bases are a match to TRBD1. This CDR3 comprises 15 residues. In germline, CDR1 is MGHRA, CDR2 YSYEKL. J gave up 6 bases and V 4 bases, and 11 bases lay outside the gene matches. CDR3 amino acids: CASSLYLTGLNGYTF. Here the CDR3 DNA reads TGCGCCAGCAGCCTTTATTTGACAGGGCTGAATGGCTACACCTTC.

J is TRBJ1-4 and V is TRBV9, with D perhaps TRBD1 (5 bases). The CDR3 runs to 16 residues. The germline V and J ends were trimmed by 0 bases and 3 bases, with 12 bases remaining between them. From germline, CDR1 is SGDLS and CDR2 YYNGEE. CDR3 DNA: TGTGCCAGCAGCGTAGGGGGCAGGGCCCCTAATGAAAAACTGTTTTTT. This sequence encodes CASSVGGRAPNEKLFF.

This clone has a handful of counts. This chain uses TRBV29-1 with TRBJ2-1; TRBD2 aligns across 7 bases. With 4 bases clipped from V and 4 bases from J, the junction kept 7 bases outside the gene matches. CDR1 SQVTM and CDR2 ANQGSEA come from the germline V gene. The CDR3 spans 14 residues. CDR3 sequence reads: CSVANREEYNEQFF. DNA for the CDR3: TGCAGCGTTGCGAATCGGGAGGAGTACAATGAGCAGTTCTTC.

This clone was detected a few times. V and J are TRBV29-1 and TRBJ1-5, with D perhaps matching TRBD1 (6 bases). The CDR3 runs to 13 residues. Between the trimmed V and J ends, which lost 6 bases and 5 bases, there was a span of 14 bases. The germline V gene encodes CDR1 SQVTM and CDR2 ANQGSEA. The chain's CDR3 is CSVGRGGDQPQHF. The CDR3 bases are TGCAGCGTCGGAAGGGGGGGGGATCAGCCCCAGCATTTT.

The chain joins TRBV7-2 to TRBJ2-7; 9 positions agree with TRBD1. The CDR3 length is 14 residues. Germline CDR1 reads SGHTA; CDR2 reads FQGNSA. Trimming at V came to 3 bases and at J to 2 bases, leaving 2 bases not matched to a gene. The CDR3 spells CASSLGQGTYEQYF. The CDR3 DNA reads TGTGCCAGCAGCTTGGGACAGGGAACCTACGAGCAGTACTTC. Full variable domain (rest looked up from reference TRBV7-2 and TRBJ2-7): GAGVSQSPSNKVTEKGKDVELRCDPISGHTALYWYRQSLGQGLEFLIYFQGNSAPDKSGLPSDRFSAERTGGSVSTLTIQRTQQEDSAVYLCASSLGQGTYEQYFGPGTRLTVT.